This TCR beta chain is drawn from a study of CD8 T cells in ankylosing spondylitis. Whole-study results and caveats: What seemed typical of ankylosing spondylitis blood was a TCR beta motif built from several highly homologous variants.

Germline V gene sequence: CDR1 MNHNS, CDR2 SASEGT. V was trimmed by 4 bases and J by 2 bases, leaving 16 bases between them. This CDR3 region has 16 residues. Using its own MiXCR run on the 5' RACE reads, TCRdb lists one record per CDR3 protein. This repertoire shows hundreds of thousands of distinct CDR3 sequences, roughly 12% found once; its top ten account for under 0.6%. As concerns this clonotype: Antigen unknown.

This TCR was sampled from a male donor with ankylosing spondylitis. The genes are TRBV6-1 and TRBJ2-3; tentatively, D is TRBD1 or TRBD2 (5 bases each). Sample: blood, either unsorted or a sorted T cell fraction (not recorded which). The CDR3 DNA reads as TGTGCCAGCAGTGCCCGTGGGGGAGAATCCACAGATACGCAGTATTTT. Translating it yields CASSARGGESTDTQYF.